This T cell receptor beta chain came from a study of blood T cell repertoires in COVID-19. CDR3 length: 14 amino acids. The germline gives CDR1 GTSNPN, CDR2 SVGIG (reference sequence). V lost 2 bases to trimming and J lost 1 base, with 11 bases between them. Here immunoSEQ multiplex PCR was the method, and the copy in TCRdb shows in-frame clones only, minus some. Among roughly 160,000 clones listed, 88% were seen once. The chain is built from TRBV30 and TRBJ1-1, with D maybe TRBD1 (5 bases). The source of this sequence is a man between 60 and 75 years old with acute or convalescent COVID-19. The material sequenced was peripheral blood. The CDR3 spells CAWSPRGANTEAFF. CDR3 sequence (DNA): TGTGCCTGGAGTCCCCGCGGGGCGAACACTGAAGCTTTCTTT.